This T cell receptor beta chain was sequenced for a study of shared clonotypes between healthy human individuals. About the research overall: A couple of women and a few men aged 18 to 49 made up the donors. Donors had three CD4 naive, three CD4 memory, two CD8 naive and one CD8 memory plate apiece. Broader study findings: Approximately 5.3% was the fraction of naive CD4 clonotypes found shared across four donors. Clonotype sharing among donors likely depends on sequencing depth.

Repertoires were generated with immunoSEQ multiplex PCR, while TCRdb's copy carries only in-frame clones and drops some. The sample includes some 2,100,000 clones, around 95% seen only once; the top ten take around 0.13%. Of note for this clone: No antigen is known for it.

V was cut by 6 bases and J by 2 bases, with 19 bases left in between. Germline V lookup: CDR1 SGHRS, CDR2 YFSETQ. There are 16 residues in the CDR3. The receptor comes from a man younger than 30 in good health. The sequenced sample was naive CD4+ T cells sorted from blood. As for subset: CD45RA+ positively selected. The genes are TRBV5-1 and TRBJ2-3, with a possible D match to TRBD1 (6 bases). CDR3 coding DNA: TGCGCCAGCACTCAAAGAACAGGGAGTGACACAGATACGCAGTATTTT. This gives the protein CASTQRTGSDTDTQYF.